The 18 T cell receptor beta chains presented below share a single source sample, sequenced in a study of T-cell memory formation after mild COVID-19. TCRdb re-derived calls from the 5' RACE reads in MiXCR, one entry per CDR3 protein. The sample includes about 150,000 distinct CDR3 sequences, more than 12% of them seen just once. Sequencing used PBMCs or a T cell subset sorted from them (not recorded which). Receptors were obtained from an adult woman who had mild COVID-19 (a few samples of this study predate the infection). Cell type and time point are not known.

The V call is TRBV7-9, the J call TRBJ2-1, with D uncertain. The V and J ends lost 6 bases and 5 bases respectively, with 8 bases between them. Germline V gives CDR1 SEHNR, CDR2 FQNEAQ (reference sequence). The CDR3 extends over 12 amino acids. The CDR3: CASRPADNEQFF. CDR3 nucleotides: TGTGCCAGCAGGCCGGCTGACAATGAGCAGTTCTTC.

This clonotype came up a few times. V and J are TRBV6-5 and TRBJ1-5; 7 bases are a match to TRBD1. Looked up from germline, CDR1 is MNHEY and CDR2 is SVGAGI. CDR3 size: 15 residues. V shed 0 bases, J shed 7 bases, and the junction held 6 bases outside the gene matches. CDR3 in amino acids: CASSYSGNRGQPQHF. For the CDR3, the DNA is TGTGCCAGCAGTTACTCGGGAAACAGGGGCCAGCCCCAGCATTTT.

The chain has TRBV18 and TRBJ2-3; tentatively, D is TRBD1 (6 bases). The CDR3 is 17 amino acids. Germline V gene sequence: CDR1 KGHSH, CDR2 LQKENI. V gave up 4 bases and J gave up 1 base, with 18 bases separating them. This chain's CDR3 is CASSRKTYRDRTDTQYF. In DNA, the CDR3 is TGTGCCAGCTCACGCAAAACCTACAGGGATCGCACAGATACGCAGTATTTT.

This chain uses TRBV4-1 with TRBJ1-6; no clear D gene. The CDR3 consists of 15 residues. Germline V gene lookup returns CDR1 MGHRA and CDR2 YSYEKL. V lost 3 bases and J lost 8, with 14 bases in between. CDR3 coding DNA: TGCGCCAGCAGCCAGTCCCGGACGGAGCATTCACCCCTCCACTTT. This gives the protein CASSQSRTEHSPLHF.

The sample holds a few counts of this clonotype. The CDR3 is CSVYTESGELFF. Written as DNA, the CDR3 is TGCAGCGTGTACACGGAGTCCGGGGAGCTGTTTTTT. V usage is TRBV29-1 and J usage is TRBJ2-2; D gene unclear. The CDR3 has 12 amino acids. V shed 6 bases and J shed 6 bases, with 11 bases lying between them. Germline V gene sequence: CDR1 SQVTM, CDR2 ANQGSEA.

This clonotype was seen a handful of times. The chain employs TRBV5-4 and TRBJ2-5, with 10 bases fitting TRBD2. Unmatched junction bases numbered 3, after V lost 4 bases and J lost 0 bases. CDR1 and CDR2 from the germline V gene are SGHNT and YYREEE (reference sequence). The CDR3 extends over 15 amino acids. In DNA, the CDR3 is TGTGCCAGCAGCCTCCTAGCGGGGGACCAAGAGACCCAGTACTTC. Amino acid sequence: CASSLLAGDQETQYF. Full variable domain (outside the CDR3, taken from reference TRBV5-4 and TRBJ2-5): ETGVTQSPTHLIKTRGQQVTLRCSSQSGHNTVSWYQQALGQGPQFIFQYYREEENGRGNFPPRFSGLQFPNYSSELNVNALELDDSALYLCASSLLAGDQETQYFGPGTRLLVL.

This chain uses TRBV24-1 with TRBJ2-2; weak D call: TRBD1 (6 bases). Per germline, CDR1 KGHDR and CDR2 SFDVKD. This CDR3 has 15 residues. V was pared by 3 bases and J by 6 bases, with 13 bases between. The CDR3 DNA reads as TGTGCCACCAGTGATCCCAGACAGGTATCCGGGGAGCTGTTTTTT. This gives the protein CATSDPRQVSGELFF.

In this sample, this clonotype turned up many times. This chain connects TRBV12-3 or TRBV12-4 to TRBJ1-2; D remains ambiguous. The V end lost 1 base, the J end lost 4 bases, and 4 bases lay between the germline ends. The CDR3 consists of 12 residues. CDR3 DNA sequence: TGTGCCAGCAGTTTAGTTGGCTATGGCTACACCTTC. This encodes CASSLVGYGYTF.

The sample holds many counts of this clonotype. This chain joins TRBV5-6 and TRBJ2-7; maybe TRBD1 (6 bases). Germline V gene data show CDR1 as SGHDT and CDR2 as YYEEEE. The CDR3 is 14 amino acids. The ends were cut back, 2 bases at V and 4 bases at J, with 13 bases in the middle. The CDR3 DNA reads as TGTGCCAGCAGCTTCCTTCCGGGACAATACGAGCAGTACTTC. Translating gives CASSFLPGQYEQYF. The variable domain in full, with the rest retrieved from reference TRBV5-6 and TRBJ2-7, is DAGVTQSPTHLIKTRGQQVTLRCSPKSGHDTVSWYQQALGQGPQFIFQYYEEEERQRGNFPDRFSGHQFPNYSSELNVNALLLGDSALYLCASSFLPGQYEQYFGPGTRLTVT.

This clonotype was detected ten times or more. The gene calls are TRBV4-2 and TRBJ2-5; 7 nucleotides align to TRBD1. The V gene's germline CDR1 is LGHNA and CDR2 YNFKEQ. This CDR3 region has 17 residues. With V trimmed by 0 bases and J by 5 bases, 12 bases remained unmatched. For the CDR3, the DNA is TGTGCCAGCAGCCAAGATACCACTAGACTCAGGGGGGAGACCCAGTACTTC. Its translation: CASSQDTTRLRGETQYF.

There are a few counts of this clonotype. The chain recombines TRBV5-6 with TRBJ2-1, with 8 bases identical to TRBD2. Germline V gene sequence: CDR1 SGHDT, CDR2 YYEEEE. Trimming at V came to 0 bases and at J to 9 bases, leaving 8 bases not matched to a gene. The length of the CDR3 is 15 residues. The DNA of the CDR3 is TGTGCCAGCAGCTTGGGACTAGCGAGCGGGATTGAGCAGTTCTTC. Protein: CASSLGLASGIEQFF.

The genes are TRBV7-9 and TRBJ2-5; D tentatively fits TRBD1 or TRBD2 (6 bases each). CDR3 size: 13 residues. V was trimmed by 6 bases and J by 5 bases, leaving 13 bases between them. Germline CDR1 reads SEHNR; CDR2 reads FQNEAQ (reference sequence). The CDR3 DNA follows: TGTGCCAGCAGGAACAGGGAGGAGGAGACCCAGTACTTC. This encodes CASRNREEETQYF.

This clonotype was counted many times. The chain is built from TRBV18 and TRBJ2-1; TRBD1 matches at 7 bases. V dropped 3 bases and J dropped 7; count of bases not matched to a gene: 6. CDR1 and CDR2 from the germline V gene are KGHSH and LQKENI. This CDR3 is built from 14 residues. The CDR3 loop reads CASSPGTESNEQFF. The CDR3 DNA reads TGTGCCAGCTCACCCGGGACAGAGTCTAATGAGCAGTTCTTC.

This clonotype was picked up a small number of times. J is TRBJ1-2 and V is TRBV2; D is possibly TRBD1 (5 bases). Germline V gene sequence: CDR1 SNHLY, CDR2 FYNNEI. CDR3 size: 14 residues. V was trimmed by 6 bases and J by 4 bases, leaving 15 bases between them. This CDR3 is CASRGRQTTYGYTF. The CDR3 bases are TGTGCCAGCAGAGGAAGACAGACGACCTATGGCTACACCTTC.

The V call is TRBV25-1, the J call TRBJ2-2; the D gene is possibly TRBD2 (6 bases). The germline V and J ends were trimmed by 1 base and 1 base, with 13 bases remaining between them. The CDR3 loop spans 17 amino acids. Per the germline V gene, CDR1 is MGHDK and CDR2 is SYGVNS. CDR3: CASSESPGEVNTGELFF. CDR3 DNA sequence: TGTGCCAGCAGTGAATCCCCGGGAGAGGTGAACACCGGGGAGCTGTTTTTT.

This clonotype was counted only a few times. The chain's CDR3 is CATSDSSVGKNEQFF. CDR3 bases: TGTGCCACCAGTGATTCGTCGGTAGGGAAGAATGAGCAGTTCTTC. V gene TRBV24-1 combines with J gene TRBJ2-1; D call uncertain. Germline V lookup: CDR1 KGHDR, CDR2 SFDVKD. CDR3 length: 15 amino acids. The V gene lost 2 bases and the J gene lost 7 bases, with 14 bases spanning the gap.

Many counts were recorded for this clonotype. The chain recombines TRBV20-1 with TRBJ2-7, with D perhaps TRBD1 (5 bases). Trimming pared 1 base from V and 1 base from J, leaving 14 bases between. The CDR3 is made up of 15 amino acids. The germline V gene has CDR1 DFQATT and CDR2 SNEGSKA (reference sequence). Here the CDR3 reads CSARGLLKGSYEQYF. The DNA of the CDR3 is TGCAGTGCTAGAGGACTCCTGAAGGGGTCCTACGAGCAGTACTTC.

This clonotype showed up just a few times. The chain links TRBV7-3 to TRBJ2-1, with 9 bases matching TRBD2. This CDR3 contains 15 residues. In germline, CDR1 is SGHTA, CDR2 FQGTGA. V was pared by 3 bases and J by 6 bases, with 6 bases of the junction left unmatched. The CDR3 loop reads CASSLGSGGFNEQFF. The CDR3 DNA is TGTGCCAGCAGCTTGGGTAGCGGGGGTTTCAATGAGCAGTTCTTC.